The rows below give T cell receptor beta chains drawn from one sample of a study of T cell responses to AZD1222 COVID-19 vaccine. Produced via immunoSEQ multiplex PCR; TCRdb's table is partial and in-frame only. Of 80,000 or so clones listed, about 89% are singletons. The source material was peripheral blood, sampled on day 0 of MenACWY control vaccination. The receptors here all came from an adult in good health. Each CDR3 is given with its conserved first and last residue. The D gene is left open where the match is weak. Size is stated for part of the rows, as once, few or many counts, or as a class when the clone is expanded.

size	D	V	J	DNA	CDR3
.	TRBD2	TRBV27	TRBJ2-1	TGTGCCAGCAGCATAGGACTAGCGGATCACAATGAGCAGTTCTTC	CASSIGLADHNEQFF
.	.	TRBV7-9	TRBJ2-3	TGTGCCAGCAGCGACCCGGACAGCTCAGATACGCAGTATTTT	CASSDPDSSDTQYF
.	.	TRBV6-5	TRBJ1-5	TGTGCCAGCAGTTACTCGAGTCCGCTTAAAGGTTTGCCCCAGCATTTT	CASSYSSPLKGLPQHF
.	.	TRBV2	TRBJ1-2	TGTGCCAGCAGTGAAGACGGTGATGGCTACACCTTC	CASSEDGDGYTF
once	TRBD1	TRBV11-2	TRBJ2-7	TGTGCCAGCAGCTTTACCGGGACAGACTCCTACGAGCAGTACTTC	CASSFTGTDSYEQYF
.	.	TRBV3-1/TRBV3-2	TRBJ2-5	TGTGCCAGCAGCCAATGGATGCAAGAGACCCAGTACTTC	CASSQWMQETQYF
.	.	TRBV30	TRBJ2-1	TGTGCCTTGGCCCCCCGGAAGAGCTCCTACAATGAGCAGTTCTTC	CALAPRKSSYNEQFF
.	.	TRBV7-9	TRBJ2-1	TGTGCCAGCAGCTTAGTCGGGGGTAACAATGAGCAGTTCTTC	CASSLVGGNNEQFF
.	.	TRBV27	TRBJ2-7	TGTGCCAGCAGTTTAGCGGGGAATGCCTACGAGCAGTACTTC	CASSLAGNAYEQYF
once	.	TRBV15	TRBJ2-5	TGTGCCACCAGCAGAGAGCCCCCTACGGGGAGGGAGACCCAGTACTTC	CATSREPPTGRETQYF
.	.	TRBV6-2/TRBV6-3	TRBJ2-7	TGTGCCAGCAGTTACTCGCCAAACGCCCCCTACGAGCAGTACTTC	CASSYSPNAPYEQYF
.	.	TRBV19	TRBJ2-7	TGTGCCAGTAGTAGGTGGGGACGGGAATCCTACGAGCAGTACTTC	CASSRWGRESYEQYF
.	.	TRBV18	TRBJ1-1	TGTGCCAGCTCACTTGACCCGGCTGAAGCTTTCTTT	CASSLDPAEAFF
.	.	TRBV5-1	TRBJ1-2	TGCGCCAGCAGCTCCCTTCCGGACAGTTTCCCCAATGGCTACACCTTC	CASSSLPDSFPNGYTF
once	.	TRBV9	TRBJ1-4	TGTGCCAGCAGCGCCAAGAGGGGGAAGTCGGATGCATTT	CASSAKRGKSDAF
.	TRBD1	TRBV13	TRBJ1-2	TGTGCCAGCAGCCGACTGAAGGGGGCGCAAGACTATGGCTACACCTTC	CASSRLKGAQDYGYTF
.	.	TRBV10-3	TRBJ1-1	TGTGCCATCAGTGAGAGGACGGTGAACACTGAAGCTTTCTTT	CAISERTVNTEAFF
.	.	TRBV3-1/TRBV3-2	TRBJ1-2	TGTGCCAGCAGCCAAGGGAACGGGTTCGGCTACACCTTC	CASSQGNGFGYTF
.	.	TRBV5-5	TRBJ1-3	TGTGCCAGCAGCTTGGGACGTCCGGGCACTGGAAACACCATATATTTT	CASSLGRPGTGNTIYF
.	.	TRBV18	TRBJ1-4	TGTGCCAGCTCACCAATGGGGCAGGAAGGTGAAAAACTGTTTTTT	CASSPMGQEGEKLFF
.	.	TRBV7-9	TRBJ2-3	TGTGCCAGCAGCCCGGAGACAGATACGCAGTATTTT	CASSPETDTQYF
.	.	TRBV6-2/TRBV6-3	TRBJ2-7	TGTGCCAGCAGTTACGAAGGCGGATCCTACGAGCAGTACTTC	CASSYEGGSYEQYF
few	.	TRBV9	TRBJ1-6	TGTGCCAGCAGCGGAGGAGGGGTAAAGGGAGGGAATTCACCCCTCCACTTT	CASSGGGVKGGNSPLHF
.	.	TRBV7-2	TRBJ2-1	TGTGCCAGCAGCCATGGCCGGGGGAACTACAATGAGCAGTTCTTC	CASSHGRGNYNEQFF
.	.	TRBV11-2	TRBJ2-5	TGTGCCAGCAGCTTAGGGGTGGAAGGGGAGACCCAGTACTTC	CASSLGVEGETQYF
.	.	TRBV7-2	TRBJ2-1	TGTGCCAGCAGCTTAAGTGCAGTGGGCTACAATGAGCAGTTCTTC	CASSLSAVGYNEQFF
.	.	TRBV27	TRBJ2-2	TGTGCCAGCAGTTTGAGGGTGCGGACCGGGGAGCTGTTTTTT	CASSLRVRTGELFF
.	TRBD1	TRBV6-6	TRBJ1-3	TGTGCCAGCAGTCGAAACCCTTACCGGACAGGAAACTCTGGAAACACCATATATTTT	CASSRNPYRTGNSGNTIYF
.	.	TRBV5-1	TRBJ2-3	TGCGCCAGCAGCCTCCAACGGGAGACACGCACAGATACGCAGTATTTT	CASSLQRETRTDTQYF
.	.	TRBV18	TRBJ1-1	TGTGCCAGCTCACAACAAACCGGGGGGCAAGGAGCTTTCTTT	CASSQQTGGQGAFF
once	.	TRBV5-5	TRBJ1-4	TGTGCCAGCAGCTTGGTGGATAGGGGAAAACTGTTTTTT	CASSLVDRGKLFF
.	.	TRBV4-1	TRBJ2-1	TGCGCCAGCAGCCCTGAGGTGTCACCATCCTACAATGAGCAGTTCTTC	CASSPEVSPSYNEQFF
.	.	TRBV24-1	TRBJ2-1	TGTGCCACCAGTGGCCCACTAGACTCCAATGGGCAGTTCTTC	CATSGPLDSNGQFF
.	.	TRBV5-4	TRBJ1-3	TGTGCCAGCAGCTTGGCGGGACAATACTCTGGAAACACCATATATTTT	CASSLAGQYSGNTIYF
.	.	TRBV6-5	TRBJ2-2	TGTGCCAGCTCGTGGAGGGGAACCGGTGGGGAGCTGTTTTTT	CASSWRGTGGELFF
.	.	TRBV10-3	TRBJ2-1	TGTGCCATCAGTGAGTCGTACTACAATGAGCAGTTCTTC	CAISESYYNEQFF
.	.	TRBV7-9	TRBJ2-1	TGTGCCAGCAGCTTAACGCCCAATGAGCAGTTCTTC	CASSLTPNEQFF
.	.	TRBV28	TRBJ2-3	TGTGCCAGCACGGAGGGGCCGGGGGATACGCAGTATTTT	CASTEGPGDTQYF
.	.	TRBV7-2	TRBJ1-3	TGTGCCAGCACATCGAGATTGGGAGGGTTTAAGGGAAACACCATATATTTT	CASTSRLGGFKGNTIYF
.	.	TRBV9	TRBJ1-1	TGTGCCAGCAGTCTTAGGGGCAACACTGAAGCTTTCTTT	CASSLRGNTEAFF
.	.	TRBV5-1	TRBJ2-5	TGCGCCAGCAGCTTGAGGTCTTCCGTACAAGAGACCCAGTACTTC	CASSLRSSVQETQYF
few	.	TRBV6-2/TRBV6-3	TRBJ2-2	TGTGCCAGCAGTTACTCGATCGGGAGCTGGACCGGGGAGCTGTTTTTT	CASSYSIGSWTGELFF
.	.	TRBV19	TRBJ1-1	TGTGCCACCAAATCCGCCCCGGGAGGCACTGAAGCTTTCTTT	CATKSAPGGTEAFF
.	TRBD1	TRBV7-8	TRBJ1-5	TGTGCCAGCAGCCCCCAAGTAGGGGGCAGACAGCCCCAGCATTTT	CASSPQVGGRQPQHF
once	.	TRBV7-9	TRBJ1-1	TGTGCCAGCACCATTCTAGTGAACACTGAAGCTTTCTTT	CASTILVNTEAFF
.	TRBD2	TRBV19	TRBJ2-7	TGTGCCACCCAAGCAGCGGGAGGGGAATTATACGAGCAGTACTTC	CATQAAGGELYEQYF
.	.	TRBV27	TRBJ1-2	TGTGCCAGCAGTTCCGCAGCCTTTTCTAACTATGGCTACACCTTC	CASSSAAFSNYGYTF
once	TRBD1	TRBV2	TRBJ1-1	TGTGCCAGCAGGGACAGGGGTCCGACTGAAGCTTTCTTT	CASRDRGPTEAFF
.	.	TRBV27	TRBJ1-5	TGTGCCAGCAGTTTATCTTCCTATAGCAATCAGCCCCAGCATTTT	CASSLSSYSNQPQHF
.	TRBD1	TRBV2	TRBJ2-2	TGTGCCACCCCAGTCCCCGGGACAGGAAACGCCGGGGAGCTGTTTTTT	CATPVPGTGNAGELFF
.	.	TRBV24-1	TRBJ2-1	TGTGCCACCAGTGACCCCGGGACTCCCAAGAATGAGCAGTTCTTC	CATSDPGTPKNEQFF
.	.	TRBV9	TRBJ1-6	TGTGCCAGCAGCGTAACGCAGGACGGGAATTCACCCCTCCACTTT	CASSVTQDGNSPLHF
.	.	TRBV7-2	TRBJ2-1	TGTGCCAGCAGCCCGGCCAGGACTTTCTCCTACAATGAGCAGTTCTTC	CASSPARTFSYNEQFF